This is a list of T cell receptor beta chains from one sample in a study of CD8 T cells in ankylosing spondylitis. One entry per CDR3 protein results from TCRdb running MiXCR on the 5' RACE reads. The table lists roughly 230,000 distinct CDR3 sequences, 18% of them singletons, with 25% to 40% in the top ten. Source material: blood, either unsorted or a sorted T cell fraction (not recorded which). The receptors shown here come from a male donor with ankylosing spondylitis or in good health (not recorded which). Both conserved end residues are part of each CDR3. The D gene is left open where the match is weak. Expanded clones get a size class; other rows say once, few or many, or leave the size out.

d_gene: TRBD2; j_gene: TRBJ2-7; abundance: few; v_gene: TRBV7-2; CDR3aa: CASSLTLASGAYEQYF; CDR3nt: TGTGCCAGCAGCCTCACTCTGGCTAGCGGGGCCTACGAGCAGTACTTC
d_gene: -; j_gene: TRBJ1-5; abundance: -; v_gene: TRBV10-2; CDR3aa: CASSEEPPWGNQPQHF; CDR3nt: TGCGCCAGCAGTGAGGAACCCCCATGGGGCAATCAGCCCCAGCATTTT
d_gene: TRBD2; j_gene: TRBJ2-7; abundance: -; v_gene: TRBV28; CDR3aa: CASSHPRLAGSYEQYF; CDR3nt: TGTGCCAGCAGCCACCCACGGCTAGCGGGATCCTACGAGCAGTACTTC
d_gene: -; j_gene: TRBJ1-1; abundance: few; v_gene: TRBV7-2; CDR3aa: CASSLEAGWDTEAFF; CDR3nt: TGTGCCAGCAGCTTAGAGGCAGGGTGGGACACTGAAGCTTTCTTT
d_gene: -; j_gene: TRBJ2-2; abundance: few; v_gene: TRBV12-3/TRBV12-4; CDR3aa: CASSLASLGELFF; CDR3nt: TGTGCCAGCAGTTTAGCGTCGTTGGGGGAGCTGTTTTTT
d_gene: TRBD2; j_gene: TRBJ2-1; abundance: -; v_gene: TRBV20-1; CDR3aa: CSASQGHPGLAPYNEQFF; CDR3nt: TGCAGTGCTAGTCAGGGACATCCCGGACTAGCCCCATACAATGAGCAGTTCTTC
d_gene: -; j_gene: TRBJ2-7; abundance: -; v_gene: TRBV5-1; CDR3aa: CASSSLAKGSYEQYF; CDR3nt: TGCGCCAGCAGCTCCCTAGCGAAAGGCTCCTACGAGCAGTACTTC
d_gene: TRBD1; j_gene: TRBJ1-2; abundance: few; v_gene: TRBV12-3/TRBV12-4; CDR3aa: CASSPGTGDGYGYTF; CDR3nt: TGTGCCAGCAGTCCCGGGACAGGGGATGGTTATGGCTACACCTTC
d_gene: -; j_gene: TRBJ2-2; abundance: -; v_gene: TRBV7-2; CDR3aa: CASSLSSAGELFF; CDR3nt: TGTGCCAGCAGCTTATCTAGCGCCGGGGAGCTGTTTTTT
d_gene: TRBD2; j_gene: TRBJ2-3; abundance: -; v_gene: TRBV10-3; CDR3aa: CAISVASGRDTQYF; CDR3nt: TGTGCCATCAGTGTGGCTAGCGGGAGAGATACGCAGTATTTT
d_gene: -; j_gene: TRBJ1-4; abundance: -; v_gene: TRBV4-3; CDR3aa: CASSQGPTRNEKLFF; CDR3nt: TGCGCCAGCAGCCAAGGACCAACGAGGAATGAAAAACTGTTTTTT
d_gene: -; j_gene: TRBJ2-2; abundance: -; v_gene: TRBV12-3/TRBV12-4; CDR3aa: CASSFPQTGELFF; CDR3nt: TGTGCCAGCAGTTTCCCACAAACCGGGGAGCTGTTTTTT
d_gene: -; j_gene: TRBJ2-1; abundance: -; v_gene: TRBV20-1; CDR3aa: CSARVRDTYNEQFF; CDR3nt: TGCAGTGCTAGAGTCCGGGACACCTACAATGAGCAGTTCTTC
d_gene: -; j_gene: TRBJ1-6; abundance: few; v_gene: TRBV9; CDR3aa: CASSVERGHDSPLHF; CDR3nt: TGTGCCAGCAGCGTAGAGAGGGGACATGATTCACCCCTCCACTTT
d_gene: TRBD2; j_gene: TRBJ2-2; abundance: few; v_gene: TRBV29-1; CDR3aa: CSVEREGTGTGELFF; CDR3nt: TGCAGCGTTGAAAGGGAGGGTACGGGCACCGGGGAGCTGTTTTTT
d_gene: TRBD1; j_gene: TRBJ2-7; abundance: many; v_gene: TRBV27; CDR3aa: CASSLSGGQAYEQYF; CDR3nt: TGTGCCAGCAGTTTATCGGGGGGACAGGCCTACGAGCAGTACTTC
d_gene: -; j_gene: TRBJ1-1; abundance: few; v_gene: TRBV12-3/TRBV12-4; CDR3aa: CASSFYVNTEAFF; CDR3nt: TGTGCCAGCAGTTTTTACGTGAACACTGAAGCTTTCTTT
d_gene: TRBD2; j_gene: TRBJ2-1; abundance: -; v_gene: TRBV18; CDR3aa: CASSPVSGVSYNEQFF; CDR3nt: TGTGCCAGCTCACCGGTTAGCGGGGTCTCCTACAATGAGCAGTTCTTC
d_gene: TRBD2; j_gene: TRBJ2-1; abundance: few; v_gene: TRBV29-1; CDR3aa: CSVDLAGADNEQFF; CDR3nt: TGCAGCGTTGACCTAGCGGGAGCTGACAATGAGCAGTTCTTC
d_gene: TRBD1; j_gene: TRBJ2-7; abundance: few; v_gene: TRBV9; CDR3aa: CASSQGQPNYEQYF; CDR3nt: TGTGCCAGCAGCCAGGGACAGCCAAATTACGAGCAGTACTTC
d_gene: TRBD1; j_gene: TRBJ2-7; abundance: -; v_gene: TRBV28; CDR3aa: CASTEFGTGSYEQYF; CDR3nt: TGTGCCAGCACCGAATTCGGGACAGGGTCGTACGAGCAGTACTTC
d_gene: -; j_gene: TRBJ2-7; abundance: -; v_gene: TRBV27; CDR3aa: CASSPGFYYEQYF; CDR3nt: TGTGCCAGCAGTCCTGGGTTTTACTACGAGCAGTACTTC
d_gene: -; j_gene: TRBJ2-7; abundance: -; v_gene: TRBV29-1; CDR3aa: CSVEDLGVYEQYF; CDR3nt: TGCAGCGTTGAAGATCTGGGGGTCTACGAGCAGTACTTC
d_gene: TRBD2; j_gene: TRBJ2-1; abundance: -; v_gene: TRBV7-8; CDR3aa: CASSLGGGSFYEQFF; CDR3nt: TGTGCCAGCAGCTTAGGCGGCGGGAGCTTTTATGAGCAGTTCTTC
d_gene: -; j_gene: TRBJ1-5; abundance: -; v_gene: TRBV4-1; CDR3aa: CASSSDSELSNQPQHF; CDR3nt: TGCGCCAGCAGCTCGGACAGTGAACTTAGCAATCAGCCCCAGCATTTT
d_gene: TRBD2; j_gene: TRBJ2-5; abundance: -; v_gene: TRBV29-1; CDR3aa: CSVSGSGETQYF; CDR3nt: TGCAGCGTTAGCGGTAGCGGGGAGACCCAGTACTTC
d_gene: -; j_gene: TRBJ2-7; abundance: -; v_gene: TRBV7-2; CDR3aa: CASSPPAYEQYF; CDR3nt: TGTGCCAGCAGCCCTCCGGCCTACGAGCAGTACTTC
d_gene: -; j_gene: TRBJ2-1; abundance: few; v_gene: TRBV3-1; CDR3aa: CASCQDPPFGSPFAPNEQFF; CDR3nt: TGTGCCAGCTGCCAAGATCCACCTTTTGGAAGTCCCTTCGCCCCCAATGAGCAGTTCTTC
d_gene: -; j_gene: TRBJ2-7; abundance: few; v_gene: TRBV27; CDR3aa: CASSAGTPDGEQYF; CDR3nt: TGTGCCAGCAGCGCCGGGACCCCAGACGGCGAGCAGTACTTC
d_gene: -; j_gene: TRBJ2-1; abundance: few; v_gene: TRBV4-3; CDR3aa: CASSQEGAPTNPYNEQFF; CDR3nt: TGCGCCAGCAGCCAAGAAGGAGCCCCGACCAATCCCTACAATGAGCAGTTCTTC
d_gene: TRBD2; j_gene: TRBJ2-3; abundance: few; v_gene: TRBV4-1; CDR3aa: CASSQLLAGLTDTQYF; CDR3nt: TGCGCCAGCAGCCAACTTCTAGCGGGATTAACAGATACGCAGTATTTT
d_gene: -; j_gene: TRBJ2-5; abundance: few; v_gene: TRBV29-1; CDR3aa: CSVGVQETQYF; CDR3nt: TGCAGCGTTGGGGTACAAGAGACCCAGTACTTC
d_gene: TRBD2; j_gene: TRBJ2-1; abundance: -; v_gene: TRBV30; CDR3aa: CAWSGLASGSLGDEQFF; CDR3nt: TGTGCCTGGAGTGGGCTGGCTAGCGGATCCTTAGGCGATGAGCAGTTCTTC
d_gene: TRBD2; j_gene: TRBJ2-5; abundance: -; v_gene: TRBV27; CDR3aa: CASAPGLAVETQYF; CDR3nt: TGTGCCAGCGCACCGGGACTAGCGGTAGAGACCCAGTACTTC
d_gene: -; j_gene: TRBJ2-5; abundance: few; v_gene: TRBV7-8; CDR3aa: CASSFGGEGETQYF; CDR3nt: TGTGCCAGCAGCTTCGGAGGGGAAGGAGAGACCCAGTACTTC
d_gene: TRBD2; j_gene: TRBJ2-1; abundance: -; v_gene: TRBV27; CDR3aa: CASSSGTSGRGEQFF; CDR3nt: TGTGCCAGCAGTAGCGGGACTAGCGGGAGAGGCGAGCAGTTCTTC
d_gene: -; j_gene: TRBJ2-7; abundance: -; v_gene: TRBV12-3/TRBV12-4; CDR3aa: CASSATITVYEQYF; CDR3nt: TGTGCCAGCAGCGCAACGATCACAGTCTACGAGCAGTACTTC
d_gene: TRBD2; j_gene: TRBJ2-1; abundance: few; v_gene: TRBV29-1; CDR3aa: CSAPSGSAEQFF; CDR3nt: TGCAGCGCTCCTAGCGGGAGCGCTGAGCAGTTCTTC
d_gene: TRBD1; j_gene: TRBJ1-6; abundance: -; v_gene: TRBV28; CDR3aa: CASSSTGVSYNSPLHF; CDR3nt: TGTGCCAGCAGTTCCACAGGGGTCTCCTATAATTCACCCCTCCACTTT
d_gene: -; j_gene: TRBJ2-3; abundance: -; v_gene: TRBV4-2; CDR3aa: CASSQDLASATDTQYF; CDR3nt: TGTGCCAGCAGCCAAGATCTGGCTAGCGCCACAGATACGCAGTATTTT
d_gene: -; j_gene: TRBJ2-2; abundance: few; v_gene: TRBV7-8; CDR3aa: CASSLGEYRATGPELFF; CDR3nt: TGTGCCAGCAGCTTAGGAGAATACAGGGCAACCGGTCCTGAGCTGTTTTTT
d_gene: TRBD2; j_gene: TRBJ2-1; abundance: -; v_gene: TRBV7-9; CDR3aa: CASSISGEDYNEQFF; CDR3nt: TGTGCCAGCAGCATTAGCGGGGAAGACTACAATGAGCAGTTCTTC
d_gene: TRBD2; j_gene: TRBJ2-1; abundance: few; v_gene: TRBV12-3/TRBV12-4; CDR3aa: CASTSGSGHEQFF; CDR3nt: TGTGCCAGCACTAGCGGGAGTGGGCATGAGCAGTTCTTC
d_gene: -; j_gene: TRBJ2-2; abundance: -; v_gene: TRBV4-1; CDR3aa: CASSQTRGDTGELFF; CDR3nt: TGCGCCAGCAGCCAAACCCGCGGGGATACCGGGGAGCTGTTTTTT